This TCR beta chain was captured by sequencing in a study of control samples from healthy donors and cancer patients. Clones were read by immunoSEQ multiplex PCR, and TCRdb kept only the in-frame ones, dropping some. The table has tens of thousands of clones, around 90% seen once. CDR1 is SGDLS and CDR2 is YYNGEE in the germline V gene. V shed 3 bases and J 1 base; nucleotides not matched to a gene: 2. This CDR3 spans 15 amino acids. This clonotype was sampled from a man aged 55-75 years with colorectal cancer. The sample taken for sequencing was PBMCs. The V gene is TRBV9, the J gene TRBJ2-2; TRBD2 matches at 8 bases. The CDR3 region has the DNA TGTGCCAGCAGCGCGGGGGGGCAGAACACCGGGGAGCTGTTTTTT. Its translation is CASSAGGQNTGELFF.